This T cell receptor (beta chain) comes out of a study of T cells after yellow fever vaccination. Synthesis of TCR cDNA relied on 5'RACE template switching, which attached a universal primer site and UMIs. TCRdb re-called the 5' RACE reads through MiXCR, storing one row per CDR3 protein. The sample yields under 600,000 distinct CDR3 sequences, less than 15% seen once. This clonotype has more than one count but fewer than ten. The antigen is unknown. V was cut by 0 bases and J by 4 bases, with 15 bases left in between. The CDR3 sequence is 16 residues long. Germline V gene lookup returns CDR1 LGHDT and CDR2 YNNKEL (reference sequence). Findings of the study overall: Clonotypes shared by both compartments, CD4 and CD8, made up a small share. At 95% to 97% for CD4 and 88% for CD8, most primary-vaccination clones showed up again after the booster.

The specimen comprised PBMCs, sampled on the day of the yellow fever booster vaccination. This chain joins TRBV3-1 and TRBJ2-5, with D uncertain. This receptor was obtained from a man in his thirties or forties who received the YFV17D yellow fever vaccine. In DNA, the CDR3 is TGTGCCAGCAGCCAAGATGAGAGACGCCTTGGAGAGACCCAGTACTTC. It is translated as CASSQDERRLGETQYF.